This T cell receptor beta chain originates from a study of T cells after yellow fever vaccination. The study made its TCR cDNA through 5'RACE template switching. That step introduced a universal primer site along with UMIs. Each CDR3 protein gets one entry after TCRdb re-called the 5' RACE reads with MiXCR. The sample consists of 300,000 to 350,000 distinct CDR3 sequences, approximately 3.9% of them appearing once. This CDR3 contains 16 residues. CDR1 is SEHNR, CDR2 FQNEAQ, per germline (reference sequence). The trim removed 1 base at V and 5 bases at J, leaving 8 bases unmatched. The chain combines TRBV7-9 with TRBJ2-1; TRBD2 matches at 7 bases. The sample consisted of PBMCs, taken 5 days after the yellow fever booster vaccination. This receptor was obtained from a man between 18 and 35 years old who received the YFV17D yellow fever vaccine. Here the CDR3 DNA reads TGTGCCAGCAGCTTAGTGGGCCTAGCGGCGGACAATGAGCAGTTCTTC. This codes for CASSLVGLAADNEQFF.